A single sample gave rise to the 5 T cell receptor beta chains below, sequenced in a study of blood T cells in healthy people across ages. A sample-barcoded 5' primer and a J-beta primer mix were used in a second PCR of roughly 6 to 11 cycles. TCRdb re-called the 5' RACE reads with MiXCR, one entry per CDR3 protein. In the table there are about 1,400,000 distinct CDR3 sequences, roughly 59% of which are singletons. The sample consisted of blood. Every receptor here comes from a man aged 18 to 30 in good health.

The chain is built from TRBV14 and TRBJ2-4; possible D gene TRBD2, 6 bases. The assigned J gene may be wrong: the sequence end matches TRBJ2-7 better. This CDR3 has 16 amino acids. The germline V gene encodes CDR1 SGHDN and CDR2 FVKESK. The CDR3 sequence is CASSQLILAPAYEQYF. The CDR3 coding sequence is TGTGCCAGCAGCCAACTAATCCTAGCGCCTGCCTACGAGCAGTACTTC.

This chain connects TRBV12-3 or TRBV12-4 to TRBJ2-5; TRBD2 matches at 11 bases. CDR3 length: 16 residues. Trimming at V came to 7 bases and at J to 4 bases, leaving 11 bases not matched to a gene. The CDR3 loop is CASKILAGGQLETQYF. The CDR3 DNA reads TGTGCCAGCAAGATATTAGCGGGGGGGCAATTAGAGACCCAGTACTTC.

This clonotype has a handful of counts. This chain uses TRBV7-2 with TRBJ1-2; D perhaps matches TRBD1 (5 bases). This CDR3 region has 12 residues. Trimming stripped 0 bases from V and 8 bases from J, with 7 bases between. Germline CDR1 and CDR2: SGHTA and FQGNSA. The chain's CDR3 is CASSLARGGYTF. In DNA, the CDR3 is TGTGCCAGCAGCTTAGCGCGGGGCGGCTACACCTTC.

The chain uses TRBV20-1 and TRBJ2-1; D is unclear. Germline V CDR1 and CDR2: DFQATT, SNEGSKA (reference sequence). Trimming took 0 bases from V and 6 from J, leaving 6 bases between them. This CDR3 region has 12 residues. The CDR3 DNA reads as TGCAGTGCTAGAGATATTGGCAATGAGCAGTTCTTC. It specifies CSARDIGNEQFF.

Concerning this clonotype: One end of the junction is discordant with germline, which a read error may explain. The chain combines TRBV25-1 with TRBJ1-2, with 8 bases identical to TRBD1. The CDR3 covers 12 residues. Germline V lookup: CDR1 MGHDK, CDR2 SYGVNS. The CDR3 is CASNRGDNGDTF. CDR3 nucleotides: TGTGCCAGCAACAGGGGGGACAATGGCGACACCTTC.